These 3 T cell receptor beta chains originate from one sample sequenced in a study of blood T cell repertoires in COVID-19. Assay used: immunoSEQ multiplex PCR; TCRdb lists only in-frame clones, some missing. The sample comprises more than 75,000 clones, 85% to 90% of which are singletons, and 4.8% rests with the top ten. The sequencing input was peripheral blood. These receptors were taken from a woman of 80 years or more with active COVID-19.

The CDR3: CASSAALRDPEAFF. The CDR3 DNA reads TGTGCCAGCAGCGCCGCCCTGAGGGATCCTGAAGCTTTCTTT. The V call is TRBV4-2, the J call TRBJ1-1; D is unresolved. Trimming took 5 bases from V and 6 from J, leaving 16 bases between them. CDR1 LGHNA and CDR2 YNFKEQ come from the germline V gene. This CDR3 is built from 14 residues.

This chain uses TRBV5-1 with TRBJ2-1; 8 bases match TRBD1. This CDR3 comprises 14 residues. The germline V gene has CDR1 SGHRS and CDR2 YFSETQ. J lost 5 bases, V lost 0 bases, and 1 base had no gene match. CDR3 nucleotide sequence: TGCGCCAGCAGCTTGGGACAGGGGAACAATGAGCAGTTCTTC. It specifies CASSLGQGNNEQFF.

The chain carries TRBV4-2 and TRBJ2-5; a weak D match, TRBD2 (6 bases). Trimming left V 1 base short and J 3 bases short, with 15 bases between. CDR3 size: 16 residues. Germline V gives CDR1 LGHNA, CDR2 YNFKEQ. The CDR3 region is CASSQVGGKVEETQYF. In DNA, the CDR3 is TGTGCCAGCAGCCAAGTCGGCGGGAAGGTAGAAGAGACCCAGTACTTC.